These T cell receptor beta chains were read from a single sample in a study of blood T cell repertoires in COVID-19. Measured with immunoSEQ multiplex PCR; TCRdb has only the in-frame clones, and not every one. The sample records a few hundred thousand clones, roughly 90% being singletons. Source material: peripheral blood. The receptors stem from a woman in her 30s with COVID-19, enrolled during active disease. Both conserved end residues are part of each CDR3. The order of the fields is clone size, V gene, D gene, J gene, CDR3 protein, CDR3 DNA. A D gene is named only where the DNA matches it firmly. Some rows mark clone size as missing; the rest say once, few, many or name a class of expanded clone.

once	TRBV9	NA	TRBJ1-2	CASSVGIGGYYGYTF	TGTGCCAGCAGCGTCGGGATAGGGGGTTACTATGGCTACACCTTC
NA	TRBV28	NA	TRBJ2-5	CASSLTGRRQETQYF	TGTGCCAGCAGTTTAACAGGACGGAGACAAGAGACCCAGTACTTC
NA	TRBV10-1	TRBD2	TRBJ2-2	CASSFQVAGAGGELFF	TGCGCCAGCAGCTTTCAAGTAGCGGGAGCTGGCGGGGAGCTGTTTTTT
NA	TRBV6-5	NA	TRBJ1-6	CASTLTPPNSPLHF	TGTGCCAGCACCTTGACTCCTCCCAATTCACCCCTCCACTTT
NA	TRBV5-1	NA	TRBJ1-2	CASSLLSVSNYGYTF	TGCGCCAGCAGCTTGCTTAGTGTATCTAACTATGGCTACACCTTC
NA	TRBV5-1	NA	TRBJ1-6	CASSVGRADSPLHF	TGCGCCAGCAGCGTCGGGAGAGCGGATTCACCCCTCCACTTT
NA	TRBV4-1	TRBD1	TRBJ2-7	CASSSGDRAYEQYF	TGCGCCAGCAGCAGTGGGGACAGAGCCTACGAGCAGTACTTC
once	TRBV7-2	NA	TRBJ1-4	CASSLSATNEKLFF	TGTGCCAGCAGCTTATCAGCAACTAATGAAAAACTGTTTTTT
few	TRBV2	NA	TRBJ1-2	CASSPPPPRGYTF	TGTGCCAGCAGCCCGCCTCCGCCGCGGGGCTACACCTTC
NA	TRBV6-5	NA	TRBJ1-1	CASSSRGGGVNTEAFF	TGTGCCAGCAGTTCCCGGGGGGGAGGAGTGAACACTGAAGCTTTCTTT
once	TRBV19	NA	TRBJ1-1	CASSREAVTEAFF	TGTGCCAGTAGTAGAGAGGCGGTCACTGAAGCTTTCTTT
NA	TRBV21-1	NA	TRBJ1-2	CASSKWSGEAGNCYGYTF	TGTGCCAGCAGCAAGTGGAGCGGTGAGGCAGGAAACTGCTATGGCTACACCTTC
NA	TRBV6-5	NA	TRBJ2-3	CASTRLDRWDTQYF	TGTGCCAGCACCAGACTTGACAGGTGGGATACGCAGTATTTT
NA	TRBV29-1	NA	TRBJ2-1	CSVVSTPGSYNEQFF	TGCAGCGTTGTTTCCACCCCAGGGTCCTACAATGAGCAGTTCTTC
NA	TRBV7-3	TRBD2	TRBJ2-1	CASSGTSGSGNEQFF	TGTGCCAGCAGCGGCACTAGCGGGAGTGGGAATGAGCAGTTCTTC
NA	TRBV25-1	TRBD2	TRBJ2-1	CASSESAGGGNEQFF	TGTGCCAGCAGTGAAAGCGCGGGAGGGGGCAATGAGCAGTTCTTC
NA	TRBV29-1	NA	TRBJ1-2	CSASTVYGYTF	TGCAGCGCCTCGACAGTCTATGGCTACACCTTC
NA	TRBV7-9	NA	TRBJ1-5	CASSPEGMGNQPQHF	TGTGCCAGCAGCCCGGAGGGGATGGGCAATCAGCCCCAGCATTTT
once	TRBV7-9	NA	TRBJ2-7	CASSQAWGGRYEQYF	TGTGCCAGCAGTCAGGCGTGGGGGGGCAGGTACGAGCAGTACTTC
NA	TRBV4-1	TRBD2	TRBJ2-1	CASSPLSGRSNGNEQFF	TGCGCCAGCAGCCCTCTGAGCGGGAGGTCGAACGGCAATGAGCAGTTCTTC
NA	TRBV5-1	TRBD2	TRBJ2-1	CASSPLGLAGDKWEFF	TGCGCCAGCAGCCCCCTGGGACTAGCGGGGGATAAATGGGAGTTCTTC
few	TRBV18	NA	TRBJ1-4	CASSPPEGGNEKLFF	TGTGCCAGCTCACCACCGGAAGGGGGTAATGAAAAACTGTTTTTT
once	TRBV3-1/TRBV3-2	TRBD1	TRBJ1-1	CASSLQGVEGTEAFF	TGTGCCAGCAGCCTTCAGGGGGTAGAAGGCACTGAAGCTTTCTTT
NA	TRBV7-9	TRBD1	TRBJ2-4	CASSLGDRENIQYF	TGTGCCAGCAGCTTAGGGGACAGGGAAAACATTCAGTACTTC
NA	TRBV10-3	TRBD1	TRBJ2-3	CAIHPGGGSDTQYF	TGTGCCATCCATCCAGGGGGTGGGTCAGATACGCAGTATTTT
NA	TRBV6-2/TRBV6-3	TRBD2	TRBJ2-7	CASSWTSEVGEQYF	TGTGCCAGCAGTTGGACTAGCGAGGTTGGTGAGCAGTACTTC
NA	TRBV18	NA	TRBJ2-5	CASSREETQYF	TGTGCCAGCTCTCGTGAGGAGACCCAGTACTTC
NA	TRBV7-9	TRBD2	TRBJ2-7	CASSLAGGKDEQYF	TGTGCCAGCAGCTTAGCGGGAGGGAAGGACGAGCAGTACTTC
NA	TRBV27	TRBD1	TRBJ1-6	CASSSKRQGAIFSPLHF	TGTGCCAGCAGTTCGAAGAGACAGGGGGCGATTTTCTCACCCCTCCACTTT
NA	TRBV6-5	NA	TRBJ1-1	CATQRGTEAFF	TGTGCCACCCAAAGGGGGACTGAAGCTTTCTTT
once	TRBV6-5	TRBD1	TRBJ1-2	CASRTGFYGYTF	TGTGCCAGCAGGACAGGGTTCTATGGCTACACCTTC
NA	TRBV21-1	NA	TRBJ1-2	CASSKGRTGANYGYTF	TGTGCCAGCAGCAAAGGTCGCACAGGGGCTAACTATGGCTACACCTTC
NA	TRBV3-1/TRBV3-2	NA	TRBJ2-7	CASSQDRPYEQYF	TGTGCCAGCAGCCAAGATCGTCCCTACGAGCAGTACTTC
NA	TRBV29-1	TRBD1	TRBJ1-1	CSVVSGGTEAFF	TGCAGCGTTGTGTCAGGGGGCACTGAAGCTTTCTTT
NA	TRBV28	NA	TRBJ1-2	CASSSTGDYGYTF	TGTGCCAGCAGTTCCACAGGAGACTATGGCTACACCTTC
NA	TRBV7-9	TRBD1	TRBJ1-5	CASSLFAGQGIFQPQHF	TGTGCCAGCAGCTTATTCGCGGGACAGGGAATATTTCAGCCCCAGCATTTT
NA	TRBV28	TRBD1	TRBJ1-2	CASRLQGASGYTF	TGTGCCAGCAGATTACAGGGGGCGTCTGGCTACACCTTC
once	TRBV29-1	NA	TRBJ2-7	CSAGGSLNRVSSYEQYF	TGCAGCGCCGGGGGGTCCCTTAACAGGGTAAGCTCCTACGAGCAGTACTTC
NA	TRBV6-5	NA	TRBJ2-3	CASGRGGDTQYF	TGTGCCAGCGGTCGAGGCGGAGATACGCAGTATTTT
NA	TRBV28	NA	TRBJ1-1	CASSLRDTEAFF	TGTGCCAGCAGTTTGAGGGACACTGAAGCTTTCTTT
NA	TRBV19	NA	TRBJ1-5	CASSIRGRNNQPQHF	TGTGCCAGTAGTATAAGAGGGCGGAACAATCAGCCCCAGCATTTT
NA	TRBV2	NA	TRBJ2-1	CASSLTRVSKNEQFF	TGTGCCAGCAGCTTGACTAGAGTATCGAAGAATGAGCAGTTCTTC
few	TRBV2	NA	TRBJ2-7	CASSWQTYEQYF	TGTGCCAGCAGTTGGCAGACCTACGAGCAGTACTTC
NA	TRBV27	NA	TRBJ2-1	CASSQSVYNEQFF	TGTGCCAGCAGCCAAAGCGTTTACAATGAGCAGTTCTTC
NA	TRBV27	TRBD2	TRBJ2-1	CASRWASGFSSYNEQFF	TGTGCCAGCAGATGGGCTAGCGGGTTCAGCTCCTACAATGAGCAGTTCTTC
few	TRBV6-5	NA	TRBJ1-2	CASSYSPKAGYGYTF	TGTGCCAGCAGTTACTCCCCCAAGGCGGGCTATGGCTACACCTTC
NA	TRBV9	TRBD2	TRBJ2-1	CASSAKSGLAGDLEQFF	TGTGCCAGCAGCGCGAAATCGGGACTAGCGGGAGACCTAGAGCAGTTCTTC
NA	TRBV7-9	NA	TRBJ1-1	CASSLRERAFF	TGTGCCAGCAGCTTACGGGAAAGGGCTTTCTTT
NA	TRBV29-1	NA	TRBJ1-1	CSGWTDYPSPEAFF	TGCAGCGGTTGGACGGACTACCCGAGCCCTGAAGCTTTCTTT
NA	TRBV28	NA	TRBJ1-5	CATHQGGGNQPQHF	TGTGCCACGCACCAGGGTGGTGGCAATCAGCCCCAGCATTTT
NA	TRBV30	NA	TRBJ1-1	CAWMGVQETEAFF	TGTGCCTGGATGGGAGTTCAGGAGACTGAAGCTTTCTTT
NA	TRBV28	TRBD1	TRBJ1-2	CASGPGQGVDGYTF	TGTGCCAGCGGGCCGGGACAGGGGGTCGATGGCTACACCTTC
NA	TRBV5-1	TRBD1	TRBJ1-6	CASSSDRGDSPLHF	TGCGCCAGCAGCTCCGACAGGGGGGATTCACCCCTCCACTTT
NA	TRBV7-8	NA	TRBJ1-2	CASSSAGQGRVYGYTF	TGTGCCAGCAGCTCGGCGGGTCAGGGGCGAGTCTATGGCTACACCTTC
NA	TRBV10-3	TRBD1	TRBJ1-5	CAISSTGGGQPQHF	TGTGCCATCAGTTCGACAGGGGGCGGACAGCCCCAGCATTTT
NA	TRBV27	TRBD1	TRBJ2-3	CASSQGGTAQYF	TGTGCCAGCAGTCAAGGTGGGACAGCGCAGTATTTT
NA	TRBV25-1	NA	TRBJ1-2	CASSEILGYTF	TGTGCCAGCAGTGAAATCCTGGGCTACACCTTC
NA	TRBV7-6	TRBD1	TRBJ2-7	CASSLGTGSYEQYF	TGTGCCAGCAGCTTAGGGACAGGGAGCTACGAGCAGTACTTC
NA	TRBV21-1	NA	TRBJ2-5	CASSNFSGRCQETQYF	TGTGCCAGCAGCAATTTTAGCGGGAGGTGCCAAGAGACCCAGTACTTC